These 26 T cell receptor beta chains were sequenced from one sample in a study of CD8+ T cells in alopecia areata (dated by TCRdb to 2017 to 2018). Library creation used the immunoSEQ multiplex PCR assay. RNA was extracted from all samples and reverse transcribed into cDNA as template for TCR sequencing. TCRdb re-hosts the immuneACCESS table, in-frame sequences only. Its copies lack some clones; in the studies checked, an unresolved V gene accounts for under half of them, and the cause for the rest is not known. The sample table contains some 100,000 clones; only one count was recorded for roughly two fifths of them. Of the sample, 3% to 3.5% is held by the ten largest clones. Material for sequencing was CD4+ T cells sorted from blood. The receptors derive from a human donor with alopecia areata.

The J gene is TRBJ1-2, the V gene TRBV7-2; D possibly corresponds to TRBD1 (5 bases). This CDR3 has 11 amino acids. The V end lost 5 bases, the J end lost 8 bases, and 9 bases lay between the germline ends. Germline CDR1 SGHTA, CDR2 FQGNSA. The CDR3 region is CASSPSGGYTF. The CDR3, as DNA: TGTGCCAGCAGCCCCTCAGGGGGCTACACCTTC.

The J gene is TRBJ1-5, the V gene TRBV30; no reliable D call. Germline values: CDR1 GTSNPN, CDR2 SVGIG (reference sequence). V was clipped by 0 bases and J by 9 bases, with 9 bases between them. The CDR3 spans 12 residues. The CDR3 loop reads CAWSVGFGPQHF. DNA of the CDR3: TGTGCCTGGAGTGTTGGTTTTGGGCCCCAGCATTTT.

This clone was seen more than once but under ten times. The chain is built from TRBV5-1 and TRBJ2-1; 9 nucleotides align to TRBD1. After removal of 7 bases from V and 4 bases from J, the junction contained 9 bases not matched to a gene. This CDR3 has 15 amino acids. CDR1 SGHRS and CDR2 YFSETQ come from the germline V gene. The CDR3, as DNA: TGCGCCAGCGGCCCGGGACAGGGAGGTTACAATGAGCAGTTCTTC. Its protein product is CASGPGQGGYNEQFF.

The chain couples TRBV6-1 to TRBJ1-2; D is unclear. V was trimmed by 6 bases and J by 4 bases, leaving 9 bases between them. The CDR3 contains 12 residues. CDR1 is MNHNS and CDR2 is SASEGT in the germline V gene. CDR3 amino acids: CASSQDLYGYTF. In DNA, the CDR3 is TGTGCCAGCAGCCAGGATCTCTATGGCTACACCTTC.

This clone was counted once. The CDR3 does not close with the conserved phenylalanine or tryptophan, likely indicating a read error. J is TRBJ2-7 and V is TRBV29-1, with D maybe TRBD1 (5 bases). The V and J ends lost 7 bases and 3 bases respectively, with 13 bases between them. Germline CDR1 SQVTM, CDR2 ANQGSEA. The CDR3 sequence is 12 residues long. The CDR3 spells CSASDTIYEQYL. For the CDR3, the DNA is TGCAGCGCGTCGGACACAATCTACGAGCAGTACCTC.

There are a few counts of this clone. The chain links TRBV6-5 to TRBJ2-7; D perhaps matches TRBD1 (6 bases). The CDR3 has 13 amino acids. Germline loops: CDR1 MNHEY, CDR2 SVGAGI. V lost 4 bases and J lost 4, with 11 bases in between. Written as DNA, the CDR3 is TGTGCCAGCAGTTGGGACATTCGGTACGAGCAGTACTTC. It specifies CASSWDIRYEQYF.

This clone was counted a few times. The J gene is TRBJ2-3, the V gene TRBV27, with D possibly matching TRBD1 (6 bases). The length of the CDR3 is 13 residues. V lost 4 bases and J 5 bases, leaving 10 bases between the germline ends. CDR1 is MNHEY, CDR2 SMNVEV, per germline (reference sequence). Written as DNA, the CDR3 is TGTGCCAGCAGTTCCCTACAGGGAGATACGCAGTATTTT. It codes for CASSSLQGDTQYF.

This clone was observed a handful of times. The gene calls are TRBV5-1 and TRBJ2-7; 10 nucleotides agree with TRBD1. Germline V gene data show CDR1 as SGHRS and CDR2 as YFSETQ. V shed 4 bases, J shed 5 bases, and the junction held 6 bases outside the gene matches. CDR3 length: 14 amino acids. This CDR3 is CASSGLDRGHEQYF. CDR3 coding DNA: TGCGCCAGCAGCGGTCTCGACAGGGGGCACGAGCAGTACTTC.

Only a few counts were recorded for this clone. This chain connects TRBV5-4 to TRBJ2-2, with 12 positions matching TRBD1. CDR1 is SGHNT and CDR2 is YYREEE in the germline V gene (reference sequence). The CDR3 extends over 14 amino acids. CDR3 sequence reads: CAYGTGGLTGELFF. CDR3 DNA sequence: TGTGCTTACGGGACAGGGGGCCTCACCGGGGAGCTGTTTTTT.

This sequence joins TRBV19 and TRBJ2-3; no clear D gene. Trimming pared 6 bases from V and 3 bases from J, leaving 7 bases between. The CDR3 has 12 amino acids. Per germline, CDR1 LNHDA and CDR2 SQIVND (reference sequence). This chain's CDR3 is CASSPRTDTQYF. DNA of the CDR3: TGTGCCAGTAGCCCGCGGACAGATACGCAGTATTTT.

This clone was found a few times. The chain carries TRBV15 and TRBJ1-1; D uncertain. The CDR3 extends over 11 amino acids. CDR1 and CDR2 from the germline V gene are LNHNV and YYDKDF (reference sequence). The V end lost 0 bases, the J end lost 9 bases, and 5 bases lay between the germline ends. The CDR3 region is CATSRDYKAFF. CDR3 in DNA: TGTGCCACCAGCAGAGATTATAAAGCTTTCTTT.

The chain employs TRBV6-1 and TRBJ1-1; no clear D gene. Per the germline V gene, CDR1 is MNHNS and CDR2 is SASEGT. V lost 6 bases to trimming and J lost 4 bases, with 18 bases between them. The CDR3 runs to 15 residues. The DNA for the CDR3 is TGTGCCAGCAGGCCCAGCCATGGTCGGGGCACTGAAGCTTTCTTT. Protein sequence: CASRPSHGRGTEAFF.

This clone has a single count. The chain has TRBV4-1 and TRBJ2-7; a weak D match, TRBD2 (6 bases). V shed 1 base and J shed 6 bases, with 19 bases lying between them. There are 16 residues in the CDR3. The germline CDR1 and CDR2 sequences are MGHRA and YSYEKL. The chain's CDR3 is CASSQGNRELDGEQYF. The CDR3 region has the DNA TGCGCCAGCAGCCAAGGTAATCGGGAGTTGGATGGCGAGCAGTACTTC.

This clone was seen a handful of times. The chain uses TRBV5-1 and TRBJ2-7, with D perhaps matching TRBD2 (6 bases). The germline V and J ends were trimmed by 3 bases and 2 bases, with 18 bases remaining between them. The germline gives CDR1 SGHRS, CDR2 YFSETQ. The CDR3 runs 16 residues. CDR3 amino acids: CASSSPRSGGAYEQYF. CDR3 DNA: TGCGCCAGCAGCTCCCCCAGATCCGGCGGGGCCTACGAGCAGTACTTC.

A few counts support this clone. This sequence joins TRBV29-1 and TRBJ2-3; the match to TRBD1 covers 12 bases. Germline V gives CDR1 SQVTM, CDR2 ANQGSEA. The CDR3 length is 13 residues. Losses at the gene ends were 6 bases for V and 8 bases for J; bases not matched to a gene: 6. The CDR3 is CSVDPGQGATQYF. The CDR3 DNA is TGCAGCGTGGACCCGGGACAGGGGGCTACGCAGTATTTT.

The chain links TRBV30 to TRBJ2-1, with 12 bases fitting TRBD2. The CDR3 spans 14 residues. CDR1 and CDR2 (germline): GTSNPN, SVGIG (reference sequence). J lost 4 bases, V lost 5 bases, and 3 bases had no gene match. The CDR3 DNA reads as TGTGCCTGGGGACTAGCGGGACCTTACAATGAGCAGTTCTTC. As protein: CAWGLAGPYNEQFF.

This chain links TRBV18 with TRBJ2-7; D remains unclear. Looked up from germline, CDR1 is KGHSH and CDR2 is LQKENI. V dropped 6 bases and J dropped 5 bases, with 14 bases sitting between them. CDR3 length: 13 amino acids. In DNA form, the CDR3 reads TGTGCCAGCTCCCCGGGCCCGGTCCACGAGCAGTACTTC. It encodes CASSPGPVHEQYF. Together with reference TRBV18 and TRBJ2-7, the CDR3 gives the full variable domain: NAGVMQNPRHLVRRRGQEARLRCSPMKGHSHVYWYRQLPEEGLKFMVYLQKENIIDESGMPKERFSAEFPKEGPSILRIQQVVRGDSAAYFCASSPGPVHEQYFGPGTRLTVT.

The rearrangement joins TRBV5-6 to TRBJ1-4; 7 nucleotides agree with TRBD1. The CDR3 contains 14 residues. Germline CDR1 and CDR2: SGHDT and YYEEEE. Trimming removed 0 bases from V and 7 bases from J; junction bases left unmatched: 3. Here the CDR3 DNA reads TGTGCCAGCAGCTTGGGACAGGGCGGTGAAAAACTGTTTTTT. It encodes CASSLGQGGEKLFF.

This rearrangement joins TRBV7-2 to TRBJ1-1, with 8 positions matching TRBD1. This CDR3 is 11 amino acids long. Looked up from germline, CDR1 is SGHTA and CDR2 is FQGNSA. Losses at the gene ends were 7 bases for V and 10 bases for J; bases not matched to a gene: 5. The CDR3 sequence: CASIQTGGAFF. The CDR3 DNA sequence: TGTGCCAGCATCCAAACAGGGGGAGCTTTCTTT.

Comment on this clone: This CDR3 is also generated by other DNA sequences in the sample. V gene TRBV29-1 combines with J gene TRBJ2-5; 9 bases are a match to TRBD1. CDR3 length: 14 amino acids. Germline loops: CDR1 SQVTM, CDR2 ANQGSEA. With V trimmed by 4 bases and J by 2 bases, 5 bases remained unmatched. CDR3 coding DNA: TGCAGCGTTGGGAGGGGGACAGGGCAAGAGACCCAGTACTTC. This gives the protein CSVGRGTGQETQYF. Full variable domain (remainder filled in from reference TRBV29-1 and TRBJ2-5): SAVISQKPSRDICQRGTSLTIQCQVDSQVTMMFWYRQQPGQSLTLIATANQGSEATYESGFVIDKFPISRPNLTFSTLTVSNMSPEDSSIYLCSVGRGTGQETQYFGPGTRLLVL.

In DNA form, the CDR3 reads TGTGCCTGGAGTGAAGGGGGTGCCCAGTACTTC. Protein product: CAWSEGGAQYF. The chain is built from TRBV30 and TRBJ2-5, with D perhaps matching TRBD1 (6 bases). Germline lookup yields CDR1 GTSNPN and CDR2 SVGIG (reference sequence). Trimming removed 1 base from V and 9 bases from J, with 9 bases in between. The CDR3 is 11 residues long.

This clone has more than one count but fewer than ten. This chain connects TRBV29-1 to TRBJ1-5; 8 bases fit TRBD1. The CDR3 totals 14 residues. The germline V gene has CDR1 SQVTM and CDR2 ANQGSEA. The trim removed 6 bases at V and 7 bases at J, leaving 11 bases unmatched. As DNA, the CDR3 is TGCAGCGTCGCGGCAGGGGGCGCAGACCAGCCCCAGCATTTT. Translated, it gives CSVAAGGADQPQHF.

In DNA, the CDR3 is TGCAGTGTTAAGAGATCCTACGAGCAGTACTTC. Amino acid sequence: CSVKRSYEQYF. The chain has TRBV20-1 and TRBJ2-7, with D hard to call. Between the trimmed V and J ends, which lost 7 bases and 1 base, there was a span of 8 bases. The V gene's germline CDR1 is DFQATT and CDR2 SNEGSKA (reference sequence). This CDR3 has 11 residues.

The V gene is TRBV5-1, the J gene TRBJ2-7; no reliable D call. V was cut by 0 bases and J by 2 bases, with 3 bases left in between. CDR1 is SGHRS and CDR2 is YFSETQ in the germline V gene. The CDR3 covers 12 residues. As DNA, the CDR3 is TGCGCCAGCAGCTTGGGAGCCTACGAGCAGTACTTC. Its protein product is CASSLGAYEQYF.

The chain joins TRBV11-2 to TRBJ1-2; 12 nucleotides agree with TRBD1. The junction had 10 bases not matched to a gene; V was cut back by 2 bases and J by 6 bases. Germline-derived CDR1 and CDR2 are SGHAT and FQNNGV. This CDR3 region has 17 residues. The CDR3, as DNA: TGTGCCAGCAGCTTAAATTCGCTCGGGACAGGGGGCAATGGCTACACCTTC. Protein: CASSLNSLGTGGNGYTF.

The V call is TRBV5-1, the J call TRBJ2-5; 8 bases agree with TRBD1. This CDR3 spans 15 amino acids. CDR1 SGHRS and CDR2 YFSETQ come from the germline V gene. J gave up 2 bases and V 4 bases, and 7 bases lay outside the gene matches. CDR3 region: CASSRGTGDQETQYF. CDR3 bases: TGCGCCAGCAGCCGTGGGACAGGCGATCAAGAGACCCAGTACTTC.